The clone carrying this T cell receptor (beta chain) was counted only a few times. The antigen is unknown. The germline V and J ends were trimmed by 0 bases and 3 bases, with 9 bases remaining between them. The CDR3 extends over 15 amino acids. Germline loops: CDR1 LNHNV, CDR2 YYDKDF (reference sequence). The data are from a study of T cells after yellow fever vaccination. Study background: Low-cell-number fractions underwent preparation using SMART-Seq v4 Ultra Low Input. General study results and limits: A large majority of primary-vaccination clones showed up again after the booster (roughly 96% CD4, around 88% CD8). Clonotypes found in both CD4 and CD8 compartments made up a small share. The bulk population could contribute abundant contaminating clonotypes to FACS-sorted repertoires.

TCRdb independently ran MiXCR on the 5' RACE reads; one entry per CDR3 protein. The sample yields almost 600,000 distinct CDR3 sequences, about 14% seen once. The receptor was derived from a man younger than 45 who received the YFV17D yellow fever vaccine. Sequenced material: PBMCs, taken on the day of the yellow fever booster vaccination. This rearrangement joins TRBV15 to TRBJ1-5; possibly TRBD1 for D (5 bases). CDR3 in amino acids: CATSRDPGLNQPQHF. The DNA of the CDR3 is TGTGCCACCAGCAGAGATCCGGGACTCAATCAGCCCCAGCATTTT.